One and the same sample provided the 16 T cell receptor beta chains below, sequenced in a study of response to subunit inactivated influenza vaccine (dated by TCRdb to the late 2010s). Receptor libraries were prepared by RT-PCR. This sample was sequenced with an Illumina HiSeq 2500. Using fastp trimming at Q25 and MiXCR clonotype assembly, TCRdb reanalyzed the public sequencing data and kept in-frame beta chains. Every distinct CDR3 protein forms one entry, paired with its most common genes and DNA. Counted in this sample were more than 550,000 distinct CDR3 sequences; around 11% of them appeared once. Around 9.6% of the sample is in the top ten clones. Here the sequenced sample was PBMCs from blood, taken on the day of vaccination. The source is a man aged 50-59 years who received an inactivated influenza vaccine. Donor details come from another sample of the same person, matched by shared clones.

V and J are TRBV12-3 or TRBV12-4 and TRBJ2-7; D is unclear. The germline V and J ends were trimmed by 5 bases and 0 bases, with 11 bases remaining between them. CDR3 length: 14 amino acids. As DNA, the CDR3 is TGTGCCAGCAGTCGTCTTGGGATCTCCTACGAGCAGTACTTC. It yields the protein CASSRLGISYEQYF.

The chain has TRBV6-1 and TRBJ2-7; 14 nucleotides match TRBD2. The germline V gene has CDR1 MNHNS and CDR2 SASEGT. The V segment lost 7 bases and the J segment 3 bases; nucleotides outside the gene matches: 11. This CDR3 has 17 residues. The CDR3 protein is CASTMTSGGAPYYEQYF. The CDR3 bases are TGTGCCAGCACCATGACTAGCGGGGGGGCCCCCTACTACGAGCAGTACTTC.

This clonotype came up a few times. The rearrangement uses TRBV28 and TRBJ2-7; the match to TRBD1 covers 9 bases. The V and J ends lost 7 bases and 2 bases, in that order; junction bases with no gene match: 9. The CDR3 is made up of 15 amino acids. Germline lookup yields CDR1 MDHEN and CDR2 SYDVKM. The CDR3 bases are TGTGCCAGCACCCAGGGACAGGGAATAACCTACGAGCAGTACTTC. Its protein is CASTQGQGITYEQYF.

CDR3: CSVEVGLADILSTDTQYF. The CDR3 region has the DNA TGCAGCGTTGAAGTGGGCCTAGCGGACATTCTTAGCACAGATACGCAGTATTTT. This chain uses TRBV29-1 with TRBJ2-3, with 7 bases lining up with TRBD2. The CDR3 loop spans 18 amino acids. The germline V gene has CDR1 SQVTM and CDR2 ANQGSEA. V was clipped by 1 base and J by 0 bases; unmatched bases: 13.

This clonotype was observed a handful of times. This sequence joins TRBV7-2 and TRBJ2-6; either TRBD1 or TRBD2 may supply D (5 bases each). CDR3 length equals 15 residues. Germline V gene data show CDR1 as SGHTA and CDR2 as FQGNSA. V was clipped by 2 bases and J by 2 bases, with 7 bases between them. CDR3 sequence (DNA): TGTGCCAGCAGCTTAAGGGACGCTGGGGCCAACGTCCTGACTTTC. Its protein is CASSLRDAGANVLTF.

This rearrangement joins TRBV1 to TRBJ2-7; the table's D call, TRBD2, was not checked against the DNA. TRBV1 is termed a pseudogene. The CDR3 loop spans 17 amino acids. The CDR3 DNA follows: TGCACCAGCAGCCAAGCCGGAGCGGGAGACCTCCTCTACGAGCAGTACTTC. Its protein product is CTSSQAGAGDLLYEQYF.

Ten or more counts support this clonotype. The V call is TRBV24-1, the J call TRBJ2-1; 8 bases are shared with TRBD1. The CDR3 consists of 15 residues. J lost 1 base, V lost 9 bases, and 7 bases had no gene match. The germline gives CDR1 KGHDR, CDR2 SFDVKD. This chain's CDR3 is CATQDRAGSYNEQFF. The CDR3 coding sequence is TGTGCCACCCAGGACAGGGCGGGATCCTACAATGAGCAGTTCTTC.

In this sample, this clonotype turned up many times. V usage is TRBV24-1 and J usage is TRBJ1-1; D gene unclear. Per the germline V gene, CDR1 is KGHDR and CDR2 is SFDVKD. This CDR3 is 10 amino acids long. V dropped 5 bases and J dropped 6 bases, with 3 bases sitting between them. The CDR3, as DNA: TGTGCCACCAGTGTACCTGAAGCTTTCTTT. This encodes CATSVPEAFF.

The chain has TRBV20-1 and TRBJ2-1; D unclear. CDR3 size: 12 residues. With 6 bases removed from V and 7 bases from J, the gap between germline ends came to 13 bases. Germline V gene data show CDR1 as DFQATT and CDR2 as SNEGSKA (reference sequence). The CDR3 sequence: CSAEQVGNEQFF. CDR3 DNA: TGCAGTGCCGAACAAGTAGGGAATGAGCAGTTCTTC.

In this sample, this clonotype turned up a few times. J is TRBJ2-7 and V is TRBV25-1; 7 nucleotides agree with TRBD1. This CDR3 is 17 amino acids long. V shed 4 bases and J 0 bases; nucleotides not matched to a gene: 12. Germline loops: CDR1 MGHDK, CDR2 SYGVNS. Here the CDR3 DNA reads TGTGCCAGCAGTGGAAGGGGGCTCCGACCTCTCTCCTACGAGCAGTACTTC. It is translated as CASSGRGLRPLSYEQYF.

This clonotype was counted many times. The V and J genes are TRBV20-1 and TRBJ2-3; no clear D gene. The CDR3 loop spans 13 amino acids. The ends were cut back, 0 bases at V and 3 bases at J, with 7 bases in the middle. The V gene's germline CDR1 is DFQATT and CDR2 SNEGSKA (reference sequence). CDR3 bases: TGCAGTGCTAGAGATGTCCAAACAGATACGCAGTATTTT. Its translation: CSARDVQTDTQYF.

This clonotype was counted many times. The J gene is TRBJ2-5, the V gene TRBV15; D is unresolved. The germline V gene encodes CDR1 LNHNV and CDR2 YYDKDF (reference sequence). Between the trimmed V and J ends, which lost 1 base and 0 bases, there was a span of 9 bases. This CDR3 is built from 15 residues. CDR3 in DNA: TGTGCCACCAGCAGAGGTTGGGGAAACCAAGAGACCCAGTACTTC. Translated: CATSRGWGNQETQYF.

Ten or more counts support this clonotype. The chain combines TRBV5-1 with TRBJ2-1; D is ambiguous. The CDR3 has 16 amino acids. In germline, CDR1 is SGHRS, CDR2 YFSETQ. Trimming cost V 0 bases and J 0 bases, with 10 bases left between them. This chain's CDR3 is CASSLAPGSSYNEQFF. CDR3 sequence (DNA): TGCGCCAGCAGCTTGGCCCCGGGTAGCTCCTACAATGAGCAGTTCTTC.

This clonotype appeared many times. V gene TRBV29-1 combines with J gene TRBJ2-3; TRBD1 matches 7 bases. V gave up 5 bases and J gave up 0 bases; unmatched junction bases: 8. Germline V gene lookup returns CDR1 SQVTM and CDR2 ANQGSEA. The length of the CDR3 is 15 residues. The CDR3 is CSVIRGTASTDTQYF. In nucleotides, the CDR3 is TGCAGCGTTATCCGAGGGACAGCTAGCACAGATACGCAGTATTTT.

With regard to this clonotype: At one of its ends the junction is not consistent with the germline gene, which may arise from a read error. This chain joins TRBV7-9 and TRBJ2-7; D gene unclear. This CDR3 has 13 residues. Germline V gene lookup returns CDR1 SEHNR and CDR2 FQNEAQ (reference sequence). The CDR3 DNA follows: TGTGCCAGCAGCCCCCCCGCCTCCAACGAGCAGTACTTC. The encoded protein is CASSPPASNEQYF.

V gene TRBV7-8 combines with J gene TRBJ2-7; 7 positions match TRBD1. The germline CDR1 and CDR2 sequences are SGHVS and FQNEAQ. This CDR3 spans 13 amino acids. V lost 8 bases, J lost 6 bases, and 10 bases stayed unmatched. The CDR3 DNA is TGTGCCAGCGGTCCCACAGGGGAGTTCGAGCAGTACTTC. It yields the protein CASGPTGEFEQYF.